This T cell receptor (beta chain) was identified in a study of cytomegalovirus exposure and HLA in healthy donors. Germline V gene sequence: CDR1 SGHTA, CDR2 FQGNSA. The CDR3 spans 12 residues. The V end was cut by 5 bases, the J end by 2 bases, with 5 bases between. The primer mix had 60 Vbeta and 13 Jbeta primers. Assay used: immunoSEQ multiplex PCR; TCRdb lists only in-frame clones, some missing. Of hundreds of thousands of clones in the sample, roughly four fifths were seen once. Study results and limitations: Follow-up analysis found HLA locus-dependent TCR association rates, highest for DRB1 and lowest for HLA-C. TCR beta chain V- and J-gene trimming was linked, in a later analysis, to a missense variant in DCLRE1C. When a later analysis was performed, an Asian-associated ancestry cluster reportedly had fewer N-insertions than the approximately 680-donor mean.

Remarks on this clone: Antigen unknown.

The sequencing input was PBMCs. The rearrangement joins TRBV7-2 to TRBJ2-3; D call uncertain. The receptor's source is a girl aged 2 to 10 in good health and CMV-seronegative. CDR3 in amino acids: CASSPVTDTQYF. The CDR3 region has the DNA TGTGCCAGCAGCCCCGTCACAGATACGCAGTATTTT.